The clone carrying this TCR beta chain was observed once. This specimen comes from a study of blood T cell repertoires in COVID-19. Some clones are missing from TCRdb's copy, which holds only in-frame ones; the method was immunoSEQ multiplex PCR. The top ten hold under 10% of the sample, which has around 190,000 clones, 83% seen once. V was trimmed by 5 bases and J by 2 bases, leaving 16 bases between them. This CDR3 spans 15 amino acids. Germline CDR1 and CDR2: SEHNR and FQNEAQ (reference sequence). The chain combines TRBV7-9 with TRBJ2-7; tentative D call: TRBD2 (6 bases). This receptor was obtained from a woman aged 70-85 years with COVID-19, enrolled during active disease. Sequencing used peripheral blood. CDR3 sequence: CASSGRDSYPYEQYF. CDR3 sequence (DNA): TGTGCCAGCAGCGGCCGGGACTCCTATCCCTACGAGCAGTACTTC.